A single sample gave rise to the 5 T cell receptor beta chains below, sequenced in a study of blood T cell repertoires in COVID-19. TCRdb's table, derived via immunoSEQ multiplex PCR, lists solely in-frame clones and lacks some. Of 150,000 to 200,000 clones in the sample, about 86% were seen once. Sample: peripheral blood. The receptors here all came from a woman in her 70s with COVID-19, enrolled during active disease.

The chain has TRBV29-1 and TRBJ1-1; 8 positions agree with TRBD1. The CDR3 totals 14 residues. Germline CDR1 and CDR2: SQVTM and ANQGSEA. Trimming at V came to 4 bases and at J to 5 bases, leaving 9 bases not matched to a gene. The CDR3 region has the DNA TGCAGCGTTGGTACGGACAGGGTCCGTACTGAAGCTTTCTTT. As protein: CSVGTDRVRTEAFF.

The genes are TRBV19 and TRBJ1-2, with 10 bases lining up with TRBD1. The junction had 11 bases not matched to a gene; V was cut back by 6 bases and J by 4 bases. The germline V gene has CDR1 LNHDA and CDR2 SQIVND (reference sequence). CDR3 length: 16 residues. In DNA form, the CDR3 reads TGTGCCAGTAGCTTAACCGGGACAGGGGACACCTATGGCTACACCTTC. Protein: CASSLTGTGDTYGYTF.

This clone was counted a few times. This chain links TRBV2 with TRBJ1-5; possible D gene TRBD1, 6 bases. Germline CDR1 and CDR2: SNHLY and FYNNEI. V lost 3 bases to trimming and J lost 9 bases, with 12 bases between them. CDR3 length: 13 residues. The DNA of the CDR3 is TGTGCCAGCAGTGAGTGGGAGGGGGGGCCCCAGCATTTT. Translation: CASSEWEGGPQHF.

The genes are TRBV19 and TRBJ2-7; D remains ambiguous. Trimming cost V 0 bases and J 6 bases, with 18 bases left between them. Germline V gene data show CDR1 as LNHDA and CDR2 as SQIVND (reference sequence). The CDR3 is 16 amino acids. This CDR3 reads CASSIDRTSKTGEQYF. In nucleotides, the CDR3 is TGTGCCAGTAGTATAGATCGTACATCGAAAACGGGCGAGCAGTACTTC.

The rearrangement uses TRBV28 and TRBJ1-1; D possibly corresponds to TRBD1 (6 bases). The germline V and J ends were trimmed by 9 bases and 1 base, with 18 bases remaining between them. In germline, CDR1 is MDHEN, CDR2 SYDVKM. This CDR3 spans 15 amino acids. CDR3 in DNA: TGTGCCAGTATCCTTCAGGGGTCCGGGAACACTGAAGCTTTCTTT. This codes for CASILQGSGNTEAFF.